This T cell receptor (beta chain) was captured in a study of cytomegalovirus exposure and HLA in healthy donors. General observations from the study: In vitro experiments confirmed that three CMV-associated chains were specific for CMV antigens. A classifier reportedly called cytomegalovirus status with high sensitivity and specificity.

With respect to this clone: What it recognizes is unknown.

Assay used: immunoSEQ multiplex PCR; TCRdb lists only in-frame clones, some missing. Of roughly 58,000 clones listed, more than 80% are singletons. Germline V CDR1 and CDR2: SGHKS, YYEKEE (reference sequence). The CDR3 extends over 16 amino acids. Trimming left V 7 bases short and J 4 bases short, with 23 bases between. The TCR sequence derives from a man between 18 and 35 years old in good health and CMV-seronegative. Sequencing input: PBMCs. The rearrangement uses TRBV5-5 and TRBJ1-2; no reliable D call. The CDR3 protein is CASQWSISRKTYGYTF. As DNA, the CDR3 is TGTGCCAGCCAATGGAGTATCTCGCGAAAGACCTATGGCTACACCTTC.